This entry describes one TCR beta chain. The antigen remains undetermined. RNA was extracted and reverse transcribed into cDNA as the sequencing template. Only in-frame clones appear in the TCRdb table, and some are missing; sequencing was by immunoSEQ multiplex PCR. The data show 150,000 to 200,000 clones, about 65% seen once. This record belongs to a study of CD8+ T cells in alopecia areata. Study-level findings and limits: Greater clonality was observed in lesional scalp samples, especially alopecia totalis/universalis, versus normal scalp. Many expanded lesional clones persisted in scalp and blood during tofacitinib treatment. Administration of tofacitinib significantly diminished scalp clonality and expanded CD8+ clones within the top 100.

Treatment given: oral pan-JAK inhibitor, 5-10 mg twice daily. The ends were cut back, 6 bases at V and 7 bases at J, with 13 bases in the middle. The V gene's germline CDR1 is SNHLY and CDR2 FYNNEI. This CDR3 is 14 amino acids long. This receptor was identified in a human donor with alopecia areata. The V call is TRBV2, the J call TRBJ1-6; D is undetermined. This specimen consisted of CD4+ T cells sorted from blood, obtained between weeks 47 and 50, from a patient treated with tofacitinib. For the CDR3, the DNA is TGTGCCAGCAGCAATGACGGCGCCAATTCACCCCTCCACTTT. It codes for CASSNDGANSPLHF.